The 5 T cell receptor beta chains reported below all come from one sample, sequenced in a study of blood T cells in healthy people across ages. Using a J-beta primer mix together with a sample-barcoded 5' primer, a second PCR was run for roughly 7 to 11 cycles. TCRdb re-called the 5' RACE reads through MiXCR, storing one row per CDR3 protein. The sample yields roughly 1.4 million distinct CDR3 sequences, approximately 59% seen once. The sample was blood. Receptors originate from a man between 18 and 35 years old in good health.

The rearrangement links TRBV11-2 to TRBJ2-1; TRBD1 matches 8 bases. This CDR3 region has 17 residues. The junction had 11 bases not matched to a gene; V was cut back by 1 base and J by 6 bases. The germline CDR1 and CDR2 sequences are SGHAT and FQNNGV. CDR3: CASSLGYRGVGSNEQFF. The CDR3 coding sequence is TGTGCCAGCAGCTTAGGATACAGGGGGGTTGGTTCCAATGAGCAGTTCTTC.

The chain uses TRBV2 and TRBJ2-1; D unresolved. Per the germline V gene, CDR1 is SNHLY and CDR2 is FYNNEI. The CDR3 runs 15 residues. Trimming took 5 bases from V and 0 from J, leaving 11 bases between them. The CDR3 DNA follows: TGTGCCAGCAGTACCCAACCTAGCTCCTACAATGAGCAGTTCTTC. Protein sequence: CASSTQPSSYNEQFF.

The chain's CDR3 is CASSYGGGRNIQYF. DNA of the CDR3: TGTGCCAGCAGTTACGGCGGGGGCAGAAACATTCAGTACTTC. The gene calls are TRBV6-6 and TRBJ2-4; TRBD2 is a possible D gene (7 bases). Germline lookup yields CDR1 MNHNY and CDR2 SVGAGI (reference sequence). CDR3 length: 14 residues. The V end lost 2 bases, the J end lost 6 bases, and 11 bases lay between the germline ends.

The chain combines TRBV7-9 with TRBJ2-7; D not resolved. Germline V gene lookup returns CDR1 SEHNR and CDR2 FQNEAQ (reference sequence). V was pared by 6 bases and J by 0 bases, with 15 bases between. The CDR3 is made up of 15 amino acids. The CDR3: CASSLASQSSYEQYF. In DNA, the CDR3 is TGTGCCAGCAGTTTGGCGAGTCAAAGCTCCTACGAGCAGTACTTC.

The rearrangement uses TRBV29-1 and TRBJ2-4; 7 nucleotides agree with TRBD2. J lost 7 bases, V lost 4 bases, and 13 bases had no gene match. The CDR3 covers 15 residues. CDR1 and CDR2 from the germline V gene are SQVTM and ANQGSEA. Here the CDR3 reads CSVVSPGDYRNIQYF. The CDR3 DNA sequence: TGCAGCGTTGTGTCCCCTGGGGACTATCGGAACATTCAGTACTTC.